The 2 T cell receptor beta chains listed next were all sequenced from one sample in a study of cytomegalovirus exposure and HLA in healthy donors (dated by TCRdb to 2015 to 2018). The method was the immunoSEQ multiplex PCR assay. The multiplex PCR relied on a mix of 60 forward primers for TCR Vbeta segments and 13 reverse primers for TCR Jbeta segments. Imported from immuneACCESS, the table was reduced by TCRdb to in-frame sequences with V and J called. These copies leave out some clones; in studies compared against another copy, an unresolved V gene accounts for under half, and the cause of the remainder is not known. This sample comprises about 130,000 clones, 70% to 80% of them detected only once. The ten largest clones take up 2% to 2.5% of the sample. The specimen sequenced was PBMCs. These receptors all come from a man between 25 and 39 years old in good health and CMV-seronegative.

This clone turned up a few times. The rearrangement joins TRBV5-1 to TRBJ2-1; 12 bases fit TRBD2. CDR3 size: 16 residues. After removal of 3 bases from V and 8 bases from J, the junction contained 9 bases not matched to a gene. Per germline, CDR1 SGHRS and CDR2 YFSETQ. For the CDR3, the DNA is TGCGCCAGCAGCTCGACTCTAGCGGGAGGGCCCCATGAGCAGTTCTTC. It is translated as CASSSTLAGGPHEQFF.

This chain joins TRBV7-3 and TRBJ2-5; 8 bases map to TRBD1. This CDR3 has 13 amino acids. Germline-derived CDR1 and CDR2 are SGHTA and FQGTGA. Trimming removed 5 bases from V and 5 bases from J; junction bases left unmatched: 4. CDR3 in DNA: TGTGCCAGCAGCCCACAGGGGGGCGAGACCCAGTACTTC. Its protein product is CASSPQGGETQYF.